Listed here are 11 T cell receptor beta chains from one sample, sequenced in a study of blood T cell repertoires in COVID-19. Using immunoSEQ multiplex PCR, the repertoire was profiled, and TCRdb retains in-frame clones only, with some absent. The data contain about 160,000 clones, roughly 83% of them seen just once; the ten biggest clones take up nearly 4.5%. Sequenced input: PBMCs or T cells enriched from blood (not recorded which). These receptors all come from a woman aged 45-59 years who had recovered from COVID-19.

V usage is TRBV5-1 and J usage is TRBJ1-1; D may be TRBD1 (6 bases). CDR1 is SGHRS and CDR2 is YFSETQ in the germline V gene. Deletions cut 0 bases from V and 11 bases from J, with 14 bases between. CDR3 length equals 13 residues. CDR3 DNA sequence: TGCGCCAGCAGCTTGGATACAGGGACGTGGGCTTTCTTT. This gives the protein CASSLDTGTWAFF.

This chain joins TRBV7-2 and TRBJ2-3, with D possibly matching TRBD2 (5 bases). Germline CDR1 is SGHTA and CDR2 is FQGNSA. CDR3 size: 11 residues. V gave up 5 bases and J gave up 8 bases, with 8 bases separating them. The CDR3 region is CASSQRSTQYF. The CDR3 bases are TGTGCCAGCAGCCAGCGGAGTACGCAGTATTTT.

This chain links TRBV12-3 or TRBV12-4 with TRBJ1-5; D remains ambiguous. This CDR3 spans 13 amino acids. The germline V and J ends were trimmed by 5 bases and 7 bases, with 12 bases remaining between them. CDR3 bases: TGTGCCAGCAGTATCCGGACGGGGCAGCCCCAGCATTTT. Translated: CASSIRTGQPQHF.

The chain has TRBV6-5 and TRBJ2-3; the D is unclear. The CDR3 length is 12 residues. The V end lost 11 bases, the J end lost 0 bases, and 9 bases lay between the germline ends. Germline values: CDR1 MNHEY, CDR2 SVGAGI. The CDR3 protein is CASSRSTDTQYF. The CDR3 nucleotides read TGTGCCTCATCGAGGAGCACAGATACGCAGTATTTT.

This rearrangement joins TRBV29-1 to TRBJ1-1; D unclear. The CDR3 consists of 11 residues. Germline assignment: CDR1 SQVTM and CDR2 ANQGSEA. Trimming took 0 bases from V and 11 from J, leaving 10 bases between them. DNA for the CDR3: TGCAGCGTTGAAGACTTAAGCGGGGCTTTCTTT. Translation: CSVEDLSGAFF.

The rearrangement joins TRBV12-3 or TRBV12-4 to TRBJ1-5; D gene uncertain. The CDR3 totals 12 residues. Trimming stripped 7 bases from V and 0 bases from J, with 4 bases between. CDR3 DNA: TGTGCCAGCACTAATAGCAATCAGCCCCAGCATTTT. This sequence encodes CASTNSNQPQHF.

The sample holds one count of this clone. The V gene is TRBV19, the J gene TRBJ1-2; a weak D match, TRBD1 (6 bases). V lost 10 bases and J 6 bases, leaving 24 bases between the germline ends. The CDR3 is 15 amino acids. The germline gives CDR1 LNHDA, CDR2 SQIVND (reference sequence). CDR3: CATNLRGIGLDGYTF. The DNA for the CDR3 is TGTGCCACCAACTTGAGGGGGATAGGACTTGATGGCTACACCTTC.

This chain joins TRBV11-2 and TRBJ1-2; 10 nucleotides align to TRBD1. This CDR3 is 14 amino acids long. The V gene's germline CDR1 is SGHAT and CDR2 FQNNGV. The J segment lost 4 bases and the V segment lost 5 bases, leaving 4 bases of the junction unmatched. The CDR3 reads CASSGQGGAYGYTF. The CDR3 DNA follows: TGTGCCAGCAGCGGACAGGGGGGCGCCTATGGCTACACCTTC.

The DNA of the CDR3 is TGTGCCAGCACCGATAGGGGGGGGAATGAGCAGTTCTTC. Its protein is CASTDRGGNEQFF. J is TRBJ2-1 and V is TRBV6-6; D possibly corresponds to TRBD2 (7 bases). Trimming left V 7 bases short and J 7 bases short, with 14 bases between. The CDR3 is made up of 13 amino acids. CDR1 is MNHNY, CDR2 SVGAGI, per germline (reference sequence).

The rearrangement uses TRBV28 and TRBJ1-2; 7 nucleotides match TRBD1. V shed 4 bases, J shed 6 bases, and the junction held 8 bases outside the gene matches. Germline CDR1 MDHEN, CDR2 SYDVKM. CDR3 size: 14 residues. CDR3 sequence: CASSYPDRVDGYTF. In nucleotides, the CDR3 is TGTGCCAGCAGTTATCCTGACAGGGTGGATGGCTACACCTTC.

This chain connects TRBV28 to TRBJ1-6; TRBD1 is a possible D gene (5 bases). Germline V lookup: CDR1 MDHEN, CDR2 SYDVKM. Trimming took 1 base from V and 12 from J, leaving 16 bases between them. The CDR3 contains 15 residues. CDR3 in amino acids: CASSLSAGPRKPLHF. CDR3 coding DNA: TGTGCCAGCAGTTTATCGGCAGGGCCTCGTAAACCCCTCCACTTT.